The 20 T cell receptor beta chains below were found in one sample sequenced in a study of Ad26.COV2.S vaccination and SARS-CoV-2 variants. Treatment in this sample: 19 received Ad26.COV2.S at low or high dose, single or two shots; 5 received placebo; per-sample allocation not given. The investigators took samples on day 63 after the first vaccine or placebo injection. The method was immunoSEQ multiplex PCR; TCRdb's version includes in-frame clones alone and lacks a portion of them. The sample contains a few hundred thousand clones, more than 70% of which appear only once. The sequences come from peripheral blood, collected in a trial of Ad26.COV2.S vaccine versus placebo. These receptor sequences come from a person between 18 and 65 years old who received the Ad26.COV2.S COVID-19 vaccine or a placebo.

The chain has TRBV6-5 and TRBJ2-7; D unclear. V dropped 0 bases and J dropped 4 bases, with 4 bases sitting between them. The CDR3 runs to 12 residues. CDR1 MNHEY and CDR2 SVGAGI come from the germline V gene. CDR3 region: CASSYSDYEQYF. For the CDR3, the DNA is TGTGCCAGCAGTTACTCGGATTACGAGCAGTACTTC.

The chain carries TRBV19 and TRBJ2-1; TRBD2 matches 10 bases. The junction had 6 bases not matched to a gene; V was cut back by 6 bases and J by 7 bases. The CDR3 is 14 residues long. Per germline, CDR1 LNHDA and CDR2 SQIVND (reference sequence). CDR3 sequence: CASRKAGGRNEQFF. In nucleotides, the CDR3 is TGTGCCAGTAGGAAAGCGGGGGGGCGAAATGAGCAGTTCTTC.

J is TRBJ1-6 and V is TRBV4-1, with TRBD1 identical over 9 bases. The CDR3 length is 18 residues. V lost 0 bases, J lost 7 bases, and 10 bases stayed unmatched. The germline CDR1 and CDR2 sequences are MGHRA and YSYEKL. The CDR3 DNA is TGCGCCAGCAGCCAAGATGGATTCGGACAGGGGCGGAATTCACCCCTCCACTTT. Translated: CASSQDGFGQGRNSPLHF.

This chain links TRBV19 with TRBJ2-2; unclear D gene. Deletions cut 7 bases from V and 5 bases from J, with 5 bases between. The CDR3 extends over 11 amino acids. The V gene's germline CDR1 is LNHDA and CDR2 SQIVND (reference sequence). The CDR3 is CASKGTGELFF. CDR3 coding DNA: TGTGCCAGTAAGGGAACCGGGGAGCTGTTTTTT.

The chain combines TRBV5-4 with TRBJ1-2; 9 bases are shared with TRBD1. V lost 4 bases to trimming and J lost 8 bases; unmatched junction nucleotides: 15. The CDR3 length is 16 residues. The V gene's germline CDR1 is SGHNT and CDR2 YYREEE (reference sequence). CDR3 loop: CASSPTGTGSIGGYTF. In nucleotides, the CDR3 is TGTGCCAGCAGCCCCACCGGGACAGGGAGTATAGGAGGCTACACCTTC.

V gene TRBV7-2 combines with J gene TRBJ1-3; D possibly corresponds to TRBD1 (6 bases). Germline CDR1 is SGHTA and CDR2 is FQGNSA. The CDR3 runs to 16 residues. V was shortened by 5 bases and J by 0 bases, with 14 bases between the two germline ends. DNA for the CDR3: TGTGCCAGCAGCAAGGTTCAGGGGAGCTCTGGAAACACCATATATTTT. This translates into CASSKVQGSSGNTIYF.

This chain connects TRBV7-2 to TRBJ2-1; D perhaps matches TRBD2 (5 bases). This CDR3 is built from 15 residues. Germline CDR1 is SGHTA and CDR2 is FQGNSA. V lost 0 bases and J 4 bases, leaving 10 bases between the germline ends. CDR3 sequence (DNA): TGTGCCAGCAGCTTAGCCCCGGGGATATACAATGAGCAGTTCTTC. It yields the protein CASSLAPGIYNEQFF.

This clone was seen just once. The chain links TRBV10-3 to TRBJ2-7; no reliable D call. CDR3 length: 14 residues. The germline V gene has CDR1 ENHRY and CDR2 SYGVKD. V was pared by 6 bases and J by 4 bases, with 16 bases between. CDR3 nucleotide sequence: TGTGCCATCAGGGTCCGTAATGGGCTATACGAGCAGTACTTC. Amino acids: CAIRVRNGLYEQYF.

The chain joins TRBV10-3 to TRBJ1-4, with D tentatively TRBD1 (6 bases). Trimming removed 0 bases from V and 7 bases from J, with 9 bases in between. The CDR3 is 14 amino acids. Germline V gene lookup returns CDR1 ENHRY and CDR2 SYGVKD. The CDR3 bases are TGTGCCATCAGTGAGTCGTCAGGGGCTGAAAAACTGTTTTTT. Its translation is CAISESSGAEKLFF.

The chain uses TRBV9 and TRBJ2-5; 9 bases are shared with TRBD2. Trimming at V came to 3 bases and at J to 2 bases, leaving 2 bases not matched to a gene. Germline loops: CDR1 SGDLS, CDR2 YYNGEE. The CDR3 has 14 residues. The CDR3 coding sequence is TGTGCCAGCAGCGGTAGCGGGAGTCAAGAGACCCAGTACTTC. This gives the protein CASSGSGSQETQYF.

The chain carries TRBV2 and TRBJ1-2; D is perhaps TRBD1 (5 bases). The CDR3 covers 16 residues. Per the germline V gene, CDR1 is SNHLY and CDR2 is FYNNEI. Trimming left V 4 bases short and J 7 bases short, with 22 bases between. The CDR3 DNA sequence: TGTGCCAGCAGTGTCCAGGGAGCGGGAGATTTAGGTGGCTACACCTTC. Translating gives CASSVQGAGDLGGYTF.

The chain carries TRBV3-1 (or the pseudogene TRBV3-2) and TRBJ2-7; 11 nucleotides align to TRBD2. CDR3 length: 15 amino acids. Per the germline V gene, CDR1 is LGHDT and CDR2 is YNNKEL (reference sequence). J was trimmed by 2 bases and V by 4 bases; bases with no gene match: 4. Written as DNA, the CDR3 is TGTGCCAGCAGCCTTCGACTAGCGGGACCCTACGAGCAGTACTTC. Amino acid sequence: CASSLRLAGPYEQYF.

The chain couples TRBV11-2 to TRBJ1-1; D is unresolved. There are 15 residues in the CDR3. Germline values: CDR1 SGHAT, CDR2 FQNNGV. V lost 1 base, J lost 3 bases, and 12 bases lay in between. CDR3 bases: TGTGCCAGCAGCTTAGTGCGGGGTGGGGACACTGAAGCTTTCTTT. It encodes CASSLVRGGDTEAFF.

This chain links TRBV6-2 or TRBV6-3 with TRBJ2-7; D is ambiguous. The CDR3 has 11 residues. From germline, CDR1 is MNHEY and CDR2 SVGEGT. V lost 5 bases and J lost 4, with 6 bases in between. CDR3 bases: TGTGCCAGCAGTCAGCAATACGAGCAGTACTTC. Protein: CASSQQYEQYF.

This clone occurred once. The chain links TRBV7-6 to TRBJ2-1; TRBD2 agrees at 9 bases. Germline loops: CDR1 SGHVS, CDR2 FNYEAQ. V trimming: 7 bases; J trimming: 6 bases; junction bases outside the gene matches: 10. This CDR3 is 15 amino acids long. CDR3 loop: CASTAEAGGFNEQFF. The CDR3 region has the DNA TGTGCCAGCACCGCCGAGGCGGGGGGGTTCAATGAGCAGTTCTTC.

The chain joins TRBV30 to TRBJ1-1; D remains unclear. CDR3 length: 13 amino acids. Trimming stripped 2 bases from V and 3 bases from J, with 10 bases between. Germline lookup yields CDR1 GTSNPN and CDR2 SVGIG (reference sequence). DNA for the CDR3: TGTGCCTGGAGTACGGGGTGGCACACTGAAGCTTTCTTT. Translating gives CAWSTGWHTEAFF.

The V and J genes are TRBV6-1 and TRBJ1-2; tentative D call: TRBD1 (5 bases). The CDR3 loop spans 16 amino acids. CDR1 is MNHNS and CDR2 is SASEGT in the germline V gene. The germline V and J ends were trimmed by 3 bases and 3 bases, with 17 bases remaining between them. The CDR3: CASSDEGHLGHYGYTF. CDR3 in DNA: TGTGCCAGCAGTGACGAAGGACACTTGGGCCACTATGGCTACACCTTC.

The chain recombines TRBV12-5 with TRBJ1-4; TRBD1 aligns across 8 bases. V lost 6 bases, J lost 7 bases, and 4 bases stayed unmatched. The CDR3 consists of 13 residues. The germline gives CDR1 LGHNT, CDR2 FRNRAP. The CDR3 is CASGNRGSEKLFF. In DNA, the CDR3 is TGTGCTAGTGGGAACAGGGGGAGTGAAAAACTGTTTTTT.

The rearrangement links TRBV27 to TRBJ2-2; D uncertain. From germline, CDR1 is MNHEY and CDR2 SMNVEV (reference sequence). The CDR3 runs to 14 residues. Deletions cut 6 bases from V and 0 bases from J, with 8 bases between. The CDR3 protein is CASRSETNTGELFF. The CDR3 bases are TGTGCCAGCAGGTCAGAGACGAACACCGGGGAGCTGTTTTTT.

CDR3 DNA sequence: TGTGCCAGCAGCCGCCCCACAGGAGAGCAGTTCTTC. Translated: CASSRPTGEQFF. The chain joins TRBV14 to TRBJ2-1; tentatively, D is TRBD1 (5 bases). V lost 4 bases, J lost 10 bases, and 11 bases lay in between. Germline CDR1 and CDR2: SGHDN and FVKESK. This CDR3 is 12 amino acids long.